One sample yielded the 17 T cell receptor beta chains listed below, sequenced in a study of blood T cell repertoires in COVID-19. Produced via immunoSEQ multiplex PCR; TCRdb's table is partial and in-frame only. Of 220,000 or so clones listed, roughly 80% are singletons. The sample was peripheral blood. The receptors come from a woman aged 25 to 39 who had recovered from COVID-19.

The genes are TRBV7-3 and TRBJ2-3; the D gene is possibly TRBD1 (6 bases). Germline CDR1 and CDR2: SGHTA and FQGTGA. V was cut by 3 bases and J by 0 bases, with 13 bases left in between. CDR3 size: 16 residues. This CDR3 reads CASSFLGGRSTDTQYF. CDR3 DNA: TGTGCCAGCAGCTTCTTAGGGGGACGCAGCACAGATACGCAGTATTTT.

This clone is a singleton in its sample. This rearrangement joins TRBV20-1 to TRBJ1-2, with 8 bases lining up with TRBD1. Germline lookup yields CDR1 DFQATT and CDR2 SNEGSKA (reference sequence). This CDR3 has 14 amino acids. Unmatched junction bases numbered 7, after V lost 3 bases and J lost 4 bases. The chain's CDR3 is CSASDRDRLYGYTF. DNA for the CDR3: TGCAGTGCTAGTGACCGGGACAGGCTCTATGGCTACACCTTC.

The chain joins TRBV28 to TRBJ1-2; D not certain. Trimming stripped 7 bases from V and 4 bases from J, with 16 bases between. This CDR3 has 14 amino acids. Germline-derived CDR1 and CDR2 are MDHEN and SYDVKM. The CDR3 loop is CASNLNRGFYGYTF. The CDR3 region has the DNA TGTGCCAGCAACCTCAACCGCGGATTCTATGGCTACACCTTC.

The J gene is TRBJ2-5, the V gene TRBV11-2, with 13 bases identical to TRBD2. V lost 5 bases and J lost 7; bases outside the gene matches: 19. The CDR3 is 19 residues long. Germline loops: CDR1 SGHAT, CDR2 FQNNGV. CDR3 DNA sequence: TGTGCCAGCAGCACCTCCGGGACTAGCGGGATGATGGGGGGAGGGACCCAGTACTTC. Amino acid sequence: CASSTSGTSGMMGGGTQYF.

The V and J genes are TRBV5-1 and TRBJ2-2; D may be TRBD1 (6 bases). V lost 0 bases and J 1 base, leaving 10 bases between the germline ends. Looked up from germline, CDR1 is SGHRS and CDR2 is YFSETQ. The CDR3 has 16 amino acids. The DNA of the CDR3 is TGCGCCAGCAGCTTGGCCGAACAGGGGAACACCGGGGAGCTGTTTTTT. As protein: CASSLAEQGNTGELFF. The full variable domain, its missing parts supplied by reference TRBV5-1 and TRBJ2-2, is KAGVTQTPRYLIKTRGQQVTLSCSPISGHRSVSWYQQTPGQGLQFLFEYFSETQRNKGNFPGRFSGRQFSNSRSEMNVSTLELGDSALYLCASSLAEQGNTGELFFGEGSRLTVL.

CDR3 region: CASSLTGGGGYTF. In DNA, the CDR3 is TGTGCCAGCAGTTTAACGGGGGGCGGTGGCTACACCTTC. V usage is TRBV28 and J usage is TRBJ1-2; maybe TRBD1 (6 bases). CDR3 length equals 13 residues. Trimming shortened V by 2 bases and J by 7 bases, and 11 bases separated the two germline ends. Germline assignment: CDR1 MDHEN and CDR2 SYDVKM.

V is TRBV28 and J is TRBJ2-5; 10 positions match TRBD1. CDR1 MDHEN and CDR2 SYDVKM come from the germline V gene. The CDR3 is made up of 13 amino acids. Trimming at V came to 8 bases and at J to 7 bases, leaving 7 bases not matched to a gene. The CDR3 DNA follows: TGTGCCAGCGCACGACAGGGGGCAGGGACCCAGTACTTC. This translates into CASARQGAGTQYF.

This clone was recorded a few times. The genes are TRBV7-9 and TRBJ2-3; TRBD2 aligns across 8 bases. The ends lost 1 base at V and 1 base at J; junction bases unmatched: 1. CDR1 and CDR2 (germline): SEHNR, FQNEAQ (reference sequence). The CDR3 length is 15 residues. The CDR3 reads CASSLEAGGTDTQYF. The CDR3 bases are TGTGCCAGCAGCTTAGAAGCGGGAGGCACAGATACGCAGTATTTT.

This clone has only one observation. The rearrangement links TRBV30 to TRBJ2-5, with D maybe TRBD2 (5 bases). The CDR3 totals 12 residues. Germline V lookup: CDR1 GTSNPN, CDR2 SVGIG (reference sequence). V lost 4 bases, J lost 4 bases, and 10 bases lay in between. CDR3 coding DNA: TGTGCCTGGACGGCCCGGGGAGAGACCCAGTACTTC. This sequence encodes CAWTARGETQYF.

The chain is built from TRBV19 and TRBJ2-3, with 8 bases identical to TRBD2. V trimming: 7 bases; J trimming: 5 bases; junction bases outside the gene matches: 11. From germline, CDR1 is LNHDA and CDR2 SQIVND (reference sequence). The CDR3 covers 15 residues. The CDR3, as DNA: TGTGCCAGTATCGTTAGAGCGGGAGTGCAAGATACGCAGTATTTT. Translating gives CASIVRAGVQDTQYF.

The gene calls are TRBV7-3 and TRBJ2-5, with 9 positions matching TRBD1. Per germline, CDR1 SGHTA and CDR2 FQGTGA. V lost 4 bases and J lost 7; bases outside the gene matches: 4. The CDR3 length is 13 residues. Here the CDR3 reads CASSSGQGGTQYF. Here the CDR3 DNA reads TGTGCCAGCAGCTCGGGACAGGGAGGGACCCAGTACTTC.

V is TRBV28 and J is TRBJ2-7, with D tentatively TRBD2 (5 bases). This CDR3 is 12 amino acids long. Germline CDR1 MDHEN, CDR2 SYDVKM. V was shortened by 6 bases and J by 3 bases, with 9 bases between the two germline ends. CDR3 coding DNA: TGTGCCAGCAGACCTACTAGCTACGAGCAGTACTTC. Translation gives CASRPTSYEQYF.

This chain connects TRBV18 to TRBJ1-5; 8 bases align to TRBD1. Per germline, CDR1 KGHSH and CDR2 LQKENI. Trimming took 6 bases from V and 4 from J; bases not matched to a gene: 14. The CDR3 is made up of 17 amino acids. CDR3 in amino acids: CASSLSPPRTGNQPQHF. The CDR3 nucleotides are TGTGCCAGCTCTCTCTCACCCCCCCGGACAGGGAATCAGCCCCAGCATTTT.

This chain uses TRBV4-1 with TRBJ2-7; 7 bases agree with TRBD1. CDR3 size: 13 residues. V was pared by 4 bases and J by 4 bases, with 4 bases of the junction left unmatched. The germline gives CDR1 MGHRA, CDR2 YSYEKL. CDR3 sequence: CASSRGTAYEQYF. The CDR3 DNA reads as TGCGCCAGCAGCCGAGGGACAGCGTACGAGCAGTACTTC.

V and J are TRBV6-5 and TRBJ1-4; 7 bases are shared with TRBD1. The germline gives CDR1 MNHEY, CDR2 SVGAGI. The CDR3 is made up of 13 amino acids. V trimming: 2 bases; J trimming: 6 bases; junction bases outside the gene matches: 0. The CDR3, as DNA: TGTGCCAGCAGTTACGACAGGGATGAAAAACTGTTTTTT. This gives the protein CASSYDRDEKLFF.

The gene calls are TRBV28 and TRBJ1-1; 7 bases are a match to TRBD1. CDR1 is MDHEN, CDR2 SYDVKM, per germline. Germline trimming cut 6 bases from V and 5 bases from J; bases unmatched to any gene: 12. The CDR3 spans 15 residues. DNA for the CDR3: TGTGCCAGCAGGTCGACAGGGAGGTTTAATACTGAAGCTTTCTTT. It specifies CASRSTGRFNTEAFF.

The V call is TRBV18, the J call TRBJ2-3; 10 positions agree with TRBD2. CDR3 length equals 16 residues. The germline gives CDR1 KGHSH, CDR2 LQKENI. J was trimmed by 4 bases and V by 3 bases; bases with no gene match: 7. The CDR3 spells CASSPRSGRAADTQYF. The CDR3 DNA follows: TGTGCCAGCTCACCCAGAAGCGGGAGGGCCGCAGATACGCAGTATTTT.